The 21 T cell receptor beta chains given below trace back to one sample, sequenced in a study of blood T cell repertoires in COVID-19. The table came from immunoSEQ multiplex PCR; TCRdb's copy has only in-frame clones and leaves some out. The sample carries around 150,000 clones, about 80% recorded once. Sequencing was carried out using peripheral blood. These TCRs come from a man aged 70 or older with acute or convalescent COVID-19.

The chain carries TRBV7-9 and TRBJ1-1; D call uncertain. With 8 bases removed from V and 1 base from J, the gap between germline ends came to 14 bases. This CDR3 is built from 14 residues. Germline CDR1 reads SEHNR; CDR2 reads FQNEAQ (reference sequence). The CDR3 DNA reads TGTGCCAGCTCCGACGGGGTAAGGAACACTGAAGCTTTCTTT. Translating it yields CASSDGVRNTEAFF.

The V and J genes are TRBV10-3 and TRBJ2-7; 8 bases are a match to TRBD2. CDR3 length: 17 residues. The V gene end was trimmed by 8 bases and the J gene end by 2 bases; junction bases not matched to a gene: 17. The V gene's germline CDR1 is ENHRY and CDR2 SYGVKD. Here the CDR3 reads CAISRGAGREDPYEQYF. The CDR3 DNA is TGTGCCATCTCCCGGGGGGCAGGGCGGGAGGACCCCTACGAGCAGTACTTC.

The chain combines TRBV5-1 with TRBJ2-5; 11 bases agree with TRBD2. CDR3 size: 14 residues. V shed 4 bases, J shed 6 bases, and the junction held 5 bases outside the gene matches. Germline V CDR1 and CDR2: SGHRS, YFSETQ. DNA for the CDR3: TGCGCCAGCAGCCCTAGCGGGGGGAGACAGACCCAGTACTTC. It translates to CASSPSGGRQTQYF.

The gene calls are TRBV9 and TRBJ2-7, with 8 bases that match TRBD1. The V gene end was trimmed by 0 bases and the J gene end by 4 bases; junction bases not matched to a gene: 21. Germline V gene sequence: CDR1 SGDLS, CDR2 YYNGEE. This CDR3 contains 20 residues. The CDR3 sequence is CASSVVVRQGAAGSLYEQYF. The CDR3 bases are TGTGCCAGCAGCGTAGTTGTTCGCCAGGGGGCGGCGGGGTCCTTGTACGAGCAGTACTTC.

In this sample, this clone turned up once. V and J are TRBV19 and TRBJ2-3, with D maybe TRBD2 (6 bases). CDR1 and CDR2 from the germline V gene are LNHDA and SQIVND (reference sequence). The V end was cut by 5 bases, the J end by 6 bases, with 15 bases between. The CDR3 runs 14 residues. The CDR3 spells CASSLDGRSDTQYF. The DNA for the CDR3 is TGTGCCAGTAGTCTGGATGGGAGGTCCGATACGCAGTATTTT.

The CDR3 DNA reads as TGTGCCAGCAGGACTAGCGGGGTAGAAAGCTACGAGCAGTACTTC. Translating gives CASRTSGVESYEQYF. The chain combines TRBV6-5 with TRBJ2-7, with TRBD2 identical over 11 bases. V lost 6 bases to trimming and J lost 3 bases; unmatched junction nucleotides: 7. Germline lookup yields CDR1 MNHEY and CDR2 SVGAGI. The CDR3 spans 15 residues.

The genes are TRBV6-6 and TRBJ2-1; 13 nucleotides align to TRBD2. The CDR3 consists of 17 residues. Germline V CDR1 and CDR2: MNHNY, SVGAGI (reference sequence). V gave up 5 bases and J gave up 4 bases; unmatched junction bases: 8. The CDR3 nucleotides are TGTGCCAGCAGTCGTCCACTAGCGGGAGGGCGTTACAATGAGCAGTTCTTC. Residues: CASSRPLAGGRYNEQFF.

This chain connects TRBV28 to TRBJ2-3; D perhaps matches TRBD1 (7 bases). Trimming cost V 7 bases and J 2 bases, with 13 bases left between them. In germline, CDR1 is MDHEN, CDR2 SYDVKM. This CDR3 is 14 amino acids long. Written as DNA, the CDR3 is TGTGCCAGCAAGGCAGGGGGGAACACAGATACGCAGTATTTT. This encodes CASKAGGNTDTQYF.

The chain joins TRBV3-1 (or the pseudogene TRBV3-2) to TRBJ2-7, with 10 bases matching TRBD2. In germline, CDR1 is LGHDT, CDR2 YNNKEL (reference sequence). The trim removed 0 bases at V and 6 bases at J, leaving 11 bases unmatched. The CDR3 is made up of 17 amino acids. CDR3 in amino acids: CASSQEAPLAGAGEQYF. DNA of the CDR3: TGTGCCAGCAGCCAAGAGGCCCCCCTAGCGGGAGCGGGCGAGCAGTACTTC.

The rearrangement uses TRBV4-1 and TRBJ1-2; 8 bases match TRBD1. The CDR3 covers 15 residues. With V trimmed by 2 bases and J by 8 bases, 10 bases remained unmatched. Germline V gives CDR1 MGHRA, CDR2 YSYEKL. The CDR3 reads CASSQLARGRKGYTF. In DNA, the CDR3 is TGCGCCAGCAGCCAATTGGCCAGGGGGCGGAAGGGCTACACCTTC.

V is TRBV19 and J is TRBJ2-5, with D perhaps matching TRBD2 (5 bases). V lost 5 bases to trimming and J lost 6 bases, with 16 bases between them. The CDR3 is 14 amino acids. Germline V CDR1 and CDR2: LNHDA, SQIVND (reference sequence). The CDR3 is CASSVDGNRKTQYF. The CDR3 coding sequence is TGTGCCAGTAGTGTTGACGGGAACCGGAAGACCCAGTACTTC.

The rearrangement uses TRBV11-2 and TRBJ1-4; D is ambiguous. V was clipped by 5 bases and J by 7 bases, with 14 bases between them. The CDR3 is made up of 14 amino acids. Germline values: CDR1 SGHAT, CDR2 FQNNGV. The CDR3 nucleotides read TGTGCCAGCAGCCGTAGAAGTTTAGTTGAAAAACTGTTTTTT. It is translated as CASSRRSLVEKLFF.

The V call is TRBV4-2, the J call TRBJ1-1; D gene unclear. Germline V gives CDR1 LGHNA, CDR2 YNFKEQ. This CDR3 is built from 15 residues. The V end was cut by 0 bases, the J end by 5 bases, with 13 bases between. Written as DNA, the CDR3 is TGTGCCAGCAGCCAAGACCCGGACTTAGGGACTGAAGCTTTCTTT. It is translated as CASSQDPDLGTEAFF.

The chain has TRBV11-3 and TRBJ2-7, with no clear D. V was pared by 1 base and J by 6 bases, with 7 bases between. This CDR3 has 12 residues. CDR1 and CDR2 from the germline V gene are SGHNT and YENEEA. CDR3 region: CASSLASGEQYF. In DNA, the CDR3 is TGTGCCAGCAGCTTAGCCTCGGGCGAGCAGTACTTC.

CDR3 sequence reads: CASSYSKLAVSQTQYF. CDR3 bases: TGTGCCAGCAGTTACTCGAAACTAGCGGTTTCGCAGACCCAGTACTTC. This chain connects TRBV6-5 to TRBJ2-5, with 8 bases identical to TRBD2. There are 16 residues in the CDR3. Germline V CDR1 and CDR2: MNHEY, SVGAGI. The V and J ends lost 0 bases and 6 bases, in that order; junction bases with no gene match: 9.

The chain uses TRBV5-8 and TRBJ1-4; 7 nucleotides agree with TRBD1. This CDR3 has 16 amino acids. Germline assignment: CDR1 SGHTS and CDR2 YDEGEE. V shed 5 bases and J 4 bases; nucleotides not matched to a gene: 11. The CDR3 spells CASSYQTGTDNEKLFF. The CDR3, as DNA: TGTGCCAGCAGTTATCAGACCGGGACAGATAATGAAAAACTGTTTTTT.

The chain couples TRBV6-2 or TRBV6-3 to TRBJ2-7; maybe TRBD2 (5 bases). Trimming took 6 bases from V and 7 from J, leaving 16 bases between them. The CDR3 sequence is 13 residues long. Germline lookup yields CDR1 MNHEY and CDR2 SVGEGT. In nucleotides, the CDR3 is TGTGCCAGCAGCGTGGGAGTGATTGGGGAGCAGTACTTC. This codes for CASSVGVIGEQYF.

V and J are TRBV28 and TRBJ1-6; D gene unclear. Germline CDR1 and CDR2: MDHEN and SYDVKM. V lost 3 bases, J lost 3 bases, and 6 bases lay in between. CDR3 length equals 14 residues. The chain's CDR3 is CASSLADYNSPLHF. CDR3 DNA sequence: TGTGCCAGCAGTTTGGCGGACTATAATTCACCCCTCCACTTT.

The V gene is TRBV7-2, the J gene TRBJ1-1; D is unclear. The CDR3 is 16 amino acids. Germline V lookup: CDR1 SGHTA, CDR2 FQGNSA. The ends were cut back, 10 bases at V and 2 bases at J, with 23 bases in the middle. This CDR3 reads CATRKTATEYNTEAFF. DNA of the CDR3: TGTGCCACCCGGAAAACAGCCACGGAATACAACACTGAAGCTTTCTTT.

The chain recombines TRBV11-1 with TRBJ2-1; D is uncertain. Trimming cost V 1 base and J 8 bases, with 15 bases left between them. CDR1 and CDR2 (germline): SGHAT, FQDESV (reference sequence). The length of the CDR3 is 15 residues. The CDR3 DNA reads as TGTGCCAGCAGCTTAGGGGCTGATCTCACCTATGAGCAGTTCTTC. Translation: CASSLGADLTYEQFF. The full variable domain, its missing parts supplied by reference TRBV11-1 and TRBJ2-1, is EAEVAQSPRYKITEKSQAVAFWCDPISGHATLYWYRQILGQGPELLVQFQDESVVDDSQLPKDRFSAERLKGVDSTLKIQPAELGDSAMYLCASSLGADLTYEQFFGPGTRLTVL.

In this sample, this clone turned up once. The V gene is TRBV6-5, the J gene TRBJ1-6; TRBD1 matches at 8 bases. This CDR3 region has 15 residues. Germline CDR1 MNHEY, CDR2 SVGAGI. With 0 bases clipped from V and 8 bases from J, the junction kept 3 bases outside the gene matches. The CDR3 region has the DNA TGTGCCAGCAGTTACTCAGTGACAGGGGATTCACCCCTCCACTTT. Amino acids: CASSYSVTGDSPLHF.